This T cell receptor beta chain was obtained from a study of monozygotic twins with inflammatory bowel disease. Germline V gene data show CDR1 as MNHEY and CDR2 as SVGEGT. This CDR3 is 14 amino acids long. Whole-study findings and limits: Lower sharing of clonotypes with other individuals was seen in IBD patients than in healthy twins. This was most marked in patients showing signs of disease activity.

This clonotype is called medium-sized (0.01 to 0.1%) based on its frequency. Its antigen is as yet unknown. Used for each TCR library was approximately 4,000 ng of total RNA. Each CDR3 protein gets one entry in TCRdb, which reprocessed the 5' RACE reads and gives no DNA. Recorded here are about 210,000 distinct CDR3 sequences; the top ten clones represent approximately 7.7%. This receptor was taken from a human donor with ulcerative colitis or Crohn's disease, or a healthy co-twin of an affected twin (not recorded which). The J gene is TRBJ2-1, the V gene TRBV6-2 or TRBV6-3; absent DNA, TCRdb's TRBD2 call cannot be checked. Sequenced sample: blood. This CDR3 reads CASSYVGDPNEQFF.